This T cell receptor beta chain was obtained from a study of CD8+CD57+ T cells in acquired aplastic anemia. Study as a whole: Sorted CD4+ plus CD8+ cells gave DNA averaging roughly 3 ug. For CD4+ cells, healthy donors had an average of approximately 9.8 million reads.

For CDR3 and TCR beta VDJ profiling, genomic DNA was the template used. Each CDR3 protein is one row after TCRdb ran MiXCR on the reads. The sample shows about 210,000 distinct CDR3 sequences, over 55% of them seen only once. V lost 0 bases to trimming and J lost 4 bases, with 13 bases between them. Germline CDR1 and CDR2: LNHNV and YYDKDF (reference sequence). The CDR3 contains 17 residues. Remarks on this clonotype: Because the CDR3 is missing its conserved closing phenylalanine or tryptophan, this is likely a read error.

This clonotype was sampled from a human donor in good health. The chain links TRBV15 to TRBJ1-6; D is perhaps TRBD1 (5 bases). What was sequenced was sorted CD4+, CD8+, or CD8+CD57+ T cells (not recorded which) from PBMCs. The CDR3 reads CATSRDARAIYNSPLHL. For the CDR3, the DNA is TGTGCCACCAGCAGAGATGCCAGGGCCATTTATAATTCACCCCTCCACCTT.